Following are 27 T cell receptor beta chains from one sample sequenced in a study of T-cell reconstitution after alpha-beta-depleted transplantation in children. A library of TCRbeta sequences, prepared with unique molecular identifiers, was generated. TCRdb re-called the PCR reads through MiXCR, storing one row per CDR3 protein. The repertoire holds about 980,000 distinct CDR3 sequences, about 29% seen once, with about 28% in the top ten. Material: PBMCs, mostly from graft donor cells, obtained 360 days after TCRalphabeta/CD19-depleted stem cell transplant. The receptors originated from a boy under three years old who had a stem cell transplant for SCID, so the T cells may come from the graft donor.

This clonotype appeared a few times. The chain is built from TRBV28 and TRBJ2-7; D could derive from TRBD1 or TRBD2 (5 bases each). Germline V lookup: CDR1 MDHEN, CDR2 SYDVKM. Trimming left V 1 base short and J 0 bases short, with 13 bases between. This CDR3 is 16 amino acids long. The CDR3 is CASSLSGRSSSYEQYF. CDR3 coding DNA: TGTGCCAGCAGTTTATCGGGACGCTCGAGCTCCTACGAGCAGTACTTC.

The chain is built from TRBV20-1 and TRBJ2-7; 7 bases are shared with TRBD2. Trimming cost V 5 bases and J 2 bases; bases outside gene matches: 6. The CDR3 runs 13 residues. Germline V gene lookup returns CDR1 DFQATT and CDR2 SNEGSKA (reference sequence). The CDR3 DNA follows: TGCAGTGCTGGAGTACTAGCGACCTACGAGCAGTACTTC. Translated: CSAGVLATYEQYF.

V and J are TRBV7-2 and TRBJ2-1; tentative D call: TRBD2 (7 bases). The CDR3 is 17 amino acids. V was clipped by 5 bases and J by 4 bases, with 21 bases between them. Germline-derived CDR1 and CDR2 are SGHTA and FQGNSA. CDR3 sequence reads: CASSRRSGGRRYNEQFF. CDR3 nucleotide sequence: TGTGCCAGCAGCCGTCGTTCGGGGGGCCGCAGGTACAATGAGCAGTTCTTC.

This chain uses TRBV12-3 or TRBV12-4 with TRBJ1-1; D ambiguous. V lost 4 bases, J lost 12 bases, and 12 bases lay in between. The CDR3 is 11 amino acids. In DNA form, the CDR3 reads TGTGCCAGCAGTTCCCTCCGATGGACTTTCTTT. Amino acids: CASSSLRWTFF.

This clonotype was picked up a small number of times. The J gene is TRBJ2-5, the V gene TRBV4-3, with 8 bases that match TRBD2. There are 16 residues in the CDR3. V dropped 0 bases and J dropped 4; count of bases not matched to a gene: 7. Germline-derived CDR1 and CDR2 are LGHNA and YSLEER. CDR3 sequence reads: CASSQETSGEGETQYF. The CDR3 DNA is TGCGCCAGCAGCCAAGAAACTAGCGGCGAGGGAGAGACCCAGTACTTC.

The rearrangement uses TRBV24-1 and TRBJ1-6; the D is unclear. Germline V gene lookup returns CDR1 KGHDR and CDR2 SFDVKD. The CDR3 has 17 amino acids. Trimming stripped 0 bases from V and 0 bases from J, with 8 bases between. The CDR3 region has the DNA TGTGCCACCAGTGATTTGATGGGGAGCTCCTATAATTCACCCCTCCACTTT. This codes for CATSDLMGSSYNSPLHF.

CDR3 nucleotide sequence: TGTGCCAGCAGTTTAGCTTCCCTGTGGACAGGGGTCAACATTCAGTACTTC. It codes for CASSLASLWTGVNIQYF. The gene calls are TRBV12-3 or TRBV12-4 and TRBJ2-4; 9 bases agree with TRBD1. This CDR3 has 17 amino acids. J gave up 7 bases and V 0 bases, and 10 bases lay outside the gene matches.

This clonotype was observed a handful of times. CDR3 nucleotide sequence: TGTGCCAGCTCACTCCTTAGCGACAATGAGCAGTTCTTC. It specifies CASSLLSDNEQFF. The chain employs TRBV18 and TRBJ2-1; D is possibly TRBD2 (5 bases). The V end lost 4 bases, the J end lost 5 bases, and 9 bases lay between the germline ends. The CDR3 runs to 13 residues. Per the germline V gene, CDR1 is KGHSH and CDR2 is LQKENI.

This clonotype was counted only a few times. The rearrangement uses TRBV12-3 or TRBV12-4 and TRBJ2-7; no definite D call. CDR3 size: 12 residues. V was trimmed by 5 bases and J by 7 bases, leaving 12 bases between them. CDR3 DNA: TGTGCCAGCAGTCCCTTACATGGAGAGCAGTACTTC. This codes for CASSPLHGEQYF.

The chain carries TRBV20-1 and TRBJ1-1; D unclear. This CDR3 region has 12 residues. The germline V gene has CDR1 DFQATT and CDR2 SNEGSKA (reference sequence). The V and J ends lost 6 bases and 5 bases respectively, with 13 bases between them. Here the CDR3 reads CSASLMGTEAFF. The CDR3 coding sequence is TGCAGTGCCAGTCTAATGGGAACTGAAGCTTTCTTT.

The V call is TRBV12-3 or TRBV12-4, the J call TRBJ2-5; 9 bases are shared with TRBD2. J was trimmed by 3 bases and V by 5 bases; bases with no gene match: 13. CDR3 size: 17 residues. The DNA for the CDR3 is TGTGCCAGCAGTCCCTTTAGCGGGGGTGGGATCAAAGAGACCCAGTACTTC. Its translation is CASSPFSGGGIKETQYF.

V usage is TRBV5-1 and J usage is TRBJ2-7, with 12 bases that match TRBD1. The CDR3 contains 18 residues. Germline trimming cut 7 bases from V and 7 bases from J; bases unmatched to any gene: 21. Per the germline V gene, CDR1 is SGHRS and CDR2 is YFSETQ. As DNA, the CDR3 is TGCGCCAGCCACTGGTCGGGGACAGGGGGCCAAGTTTTAAAGGAGCAGTACTTC. Its translation: CASHWSGTGGQVLKEQYF.

This sequence joins TRBV15 and TRBJ2-3; 10 bases agree with TRBD2. Per the germline V gene, CDR1 is LNHNV and CDR2 is YYDKDF (reference sequence). The V gene end was trimmed by 5 bases and the J gene end by 1 base; junction bases not matched to a gene: 3. The CDR3 extends over 15 amino acids. CDR3 DNA sequence: TGTGCCACCAGCCCGCTAGCGGGGGGCACAGATACGCAGTATTTT. Its translation is CATSPLAGGTDTQYF.

This clonotype has a handful of counts. V is TRBV7-9 and J is TRBJ2-3; the D is unclear. Germline V CDR1 and CDR2: SEHNR, FQNEAQ (reference sequence). The CDR3 covers 13 residues. The germline V and J ends were trimmed by 3 bases and 2 bases, with 6 bases remaining between them. The CDR3 loop is CASSFQTTDTQYF. The CDR3 DNA reads TGTGCCAGCAGCTTCCAGACCACAGATACGCAGTATTTT.

V and J are TRBV12-3 or TRBV12-4 and TRBJ2-1, with 11 bases identical to TRBD2. The CDR3 loop spans 16 amino acids. V dropped 6 bases and J dropped 6; count of bases not matched to a gene: 10. This chain's CDR3 is CASRYSGTSGVNEQFF. The CDR3 nucleotides read TGTGCCAGCAGGTACTCCGGGACTAGCGGAGTCAATGAGCAGTTCTTC.

Details on this clonotype: The missing conserved phenylalanine or tryptophan at the end of this CDR3 makes a read error likely. The chain links TRBV4-3 to TRBJ1-1, with unresolved D. Trimming cost V 3 bases and J 0 bases, with 5 bases left between them. This CDR3 comprises 13 residues. The germline V gene encodes CDR1 LGHNA and CDR2 YSLEER. CDR3 loop: CASSQRVNTEAFY. In DNA, the CDR3 is TGCGCCAGCAGCCAGAGGGTGAACACTGAAGCTTTCTAT.

A few counts support this clonotype. This chain joins TRBV18 and TRBJ2-3; 8 positions match TRBD2. CDR1 is KGHSH, CDR2 LQKENI, per germline. The V and J ends lost 3 bases and 4 bases, in that order; junction bases with no gene match: 9. The CDR3 is 16 residues long. In nucleotides, the CDR3 is TGTGCCAGCTCACCGACCCCAACGGGGGGGCCAGATACGCAGTATTTT. Translated: CASSPTPTGGPDTQYF.

The chain joins TRBV7-2 to TRBJ2-1; 9 bases fit TRBD1. This CDR3 region has 15 residues. CDR1 and CDR2 (germline): SGHTA, FQGNSA. The V segment lost 6 bases and the J segment 5 bases; nucleotides outside the gene matches: 8. The CDR3 spells CASRSLGTGNNEQFF. The CDR3 bases are TGTGCCAGCAGATCCTTAGGGACAGGGAACAATGAGCAGTTCTTC. The whole variable domain, remainder taken from reference TRBV7-2 and TRBJ2-1, is GAGVSQSPSNKVTEKGKDVELRCDPISGHTALYWYRQSLGQGLEFLIYFQGNSAPDKSGLPSDRFSAERTGGSVSTLTIQRTQQEDSAVYLCASRSLGTGNNEQFFGPGTRLTVL.

This clonotype appeared many times. This rearrangement joins TRBV15 to TRBJ2-3; no definite D call. Germline V CDR1 and CDR2: LNHNV, YYDKDF (reference sequence). The CDR3 has 17 residues. Trimming removed 0 bases from V and 3 bases from J, with 16 bases in between. The CDR3 reads CATSRDRISQTTDTQYF. Written as DNA, the CDR3 is TGTGCCACCAGCAGAGATCGTATATCCCAGACTACAGATACGCAGTATTTT. Drawing the rest from reference TRBV15 and TRBJ2-3, the complete variable domain is DAMVIQNPRYQVTQFGKPVTLSCSQTLNHNVMYWYQQKSSQAPKLLFHYYDKDFNNEADTPDNFQSRRPNTSFCFLDIRSPGLGDTAMYLCATSRDRISQTTDTQYFGPGTRLTVL.

This clonotype was seen more than once but under ten times. The gene calls are TRBV9 and TRBJ2-3; 12 bases fit TRBD1. This CDR3 region has 21 residues. J lost 3 bases, V lost 4 bases, and 21 bases had no gene match. In germline, CDR1 is SGDLS, CDR2 YYNGEE. The CDR3: CASSPQDYWPGTGGATDTQYF. CDR3 nucleotide sequence: TGTGCCAGCAGCCCACAAGACTACTGGCCCGGGACAGGGGGCGCGACAGATACGCAGTATTTT.

This chain uses TRBV28 with TRBJ2-4; 7 bases are shared with TRBD2. The CDR3 has 16 residues. Germline assignment: CDR1 MDHEN and CDR2 SYDVKM. The junction had 9 bases not matched to a gene; V was cut back by 7 bases and J by 0 bases. The CDR3 sequence is CASNQAGGIAKNIQYF. The CDR3 region has the DNA TGTGCCAGCAACCAGGCCGGGGGGATAGCCAAAAACATTCAGTACTTC.

This sequence joins TRBV5-1 and TRBJ1-1; D gene unclear. Germline lookup yields CDR1 SGHRS and CDR2 YFSETQ. This CDR3 is built from 15 residues. The V end was cut by 5 bases, the J end by 4 bases, with 18 bases between. CDR3 region: CASSRQLTVGTEAFF. As DNA, the CDR3 is TGCGCCAGCAGTCGTCAGCTCACGGTCGGCACTGAAGCTTTCTTT.

This clonotype was observed a single time. The chain uses TRBV5-1 and TRBJ1-1; the match to TRBD1 covers 8 bases. The CDR3 runs 19 residues. Germline lookup yields CDR1 SGHRS and CDR2 YFSETQ. V gave up 0 bases and J gave up 3 bases; unmatched junction bases: 16. The CDR3 region has the DNA TGCGCCAGCAGCTTGGACGGGAGGACAGGGATGAATCGGGACACTGAAGCTTTCTTT. It specifies CASSLDGRTGMNRDTEAFF.

This sequence joins TRBV28 and TRBJ1-1; D is ambiguous. The CDR3 covers 16 residues. Per germline, CDR1 MDHEN and CDR2 SYDVKM. The V and J ends lost 3 bases and 3 bases respectively, with 17 bases between them. DNA for the CDR3: TGTGCCAGCAGTTTCCCCAGACCCGAACGGGACACTGAAGCTTTCTTT. It codes for CASSFPRPERDTEAFF.

The CDR3 sequence: CASSVGGGRDYEQYF. The DNA for the CDR3 is TGTGCCAGCAGCGTAGGCGGGGGACGGGACTACGAGCAGTACTTC. The V and J genes are TRBV9 and TRBJ2-7; 7 positions agree with TRBD2. The ends lost 0 bases at V and 3 bases at J; junction bases unmatched: 6. Germline V CDR1 and CDR2: SGDLS, YYNGEE. The CDR3 runs 15 residues.

Only a few counts were recorded for this clonotype. The J gene is TRBJ2-3, the V gene TRBV4-3, with D possibly matching TRBD1 (5 bases). Germline assignment: CDR1 LGHNA and CDR2 YSLEER. Trimming shortened V by 0 bases and J by 2 bases, and 12 bases separated the two germline ends. The CDR3 covers 16 residues. For the CDR3, the DNA is TGCGCCAGCAGCCAAGATCTAGGACAATCCACAGATACGCAGTATTTT. This gives the protein CASSQDLGQSTDTQYF.

The rearrangement joins TRBV28 to TRBJ2-7; D is possibly TRBD2 (6 bases). Trimming left V 5 bases short and J 6 bases short, with 14 bases between. Germline CDR1 MDHEN, CDR2 SYDVKM. The CDR3 runs 13 residues. CDR3 sequence reads: CASSPETRGEQYF. The DNA for the CDR3 is TGTGCCAGCAGTCCAGAGACTAGGGGCGAGCAGTACTTC.